These 4 T cell receptor beta chains came from one sample sequenced in a study of blood T cell repertoires in COVID-19. Measured with immunoSEQ multiplex PCR; TCRdb has only the in-frame clones, and not every one. The sample consists of around 340,000 clones, more than 70% of them appearing once. The sequencing sample was made of peripheral blood. The receptors derive from a woman aged 55-70 years with COVID-19, enrolled during active disease.

The chain couples TRBV7-6 to TRBJ2-1, with 9 positions matching TRBD2. CDR1 is SGHVS and CDR2 is FNYEAQ in the germline V gene. With 5 bases clipped from V and 8 bases from J, the junction kept 10 bases outside the gene matches. The CDR3 runs to 15 residues. The CDR3 DNA reads as TGTGCCAGCAGCCTTCAGGCGGGGGGGCCGGATGAGCAGTTCTTC. Protein product: CASSLQAGGPDEQFF.

This rearrangement joins TRBV2 to TRBJ2-6; 8 nucleotides match TRBD1. Losses at the gene ends were 4 bases for V and 2 bases for J; bases not matched to a gene: 7. Germline loops: CDR1 SNHLY, CDR2 FYNNEI. CDR3 length: 17 amino acids. This CDR3 is CASSGGQGRPGANVLTF. CDR3 in DNA: TGTGCCAGCAGTGGAGGACAGGGCCGCCCTGGGGCCAACGTCCTGACTTTC.

V and J are TRBV14 and TRBJ2-1; 15 positions agree with TRBD2. The ends lost 4 bases at V and 4 bases at J; junction bases unmatched: 5. Germline CDR1 is SGHDN and CDR2 is FVKESK. The CDR3 is made up of 17 amino acids. DNA for the CDR3: TGTGCCAGCAGCCGGACTAGCGGGGGGGCCTGGTACAATGAGCAGTTCTTC. Its translation is CASSRTSGGAWYNEQFF.

V and J are TRBV6-5 and TRBJ1-6, with D perhaps TRBD1 (6 bases). CDR3 length: 15 residues. Germline lookup yields CDR1 MNHEY and CDR2 SVGAGI. Between the trimmed V and J ends, which lost 4 bases and 7 bases, there was a span of 14 bases. The CDR3 DNA reads as TGTGCCAGCAGTTCGGGGGGCCTTAAGAATTCACCCCTCCACTTT. It encodes CASSSGGLKNSPLHF.